This T cell receptor (beta chain) was documented in a study of blood T cell repertoires in COVID-19. The CDR3 is made up of 19 amino acids. After removal of 3 bases from V and 1 base from J, the junction contained 17 bases not matched to a gene. Germline CDR1 reads SGHNT; CDR2 reads YENEEA. Data came from immunoSEQ multiplex PCR; TCRdb stores just in-frame clones and leaves some out. The table has about 210,000 clones, over 80% seen once. This TCR was sampled from a young man who had recovered from COVID-19. Source material: PBMCs or T cells enriched from blood (not recorded which). The chain combines TRBV11-3 with TRBJ1-2; 7 positions match TRBD1. This CDR3 is CASSFQISLRQGVNYGYTF. The CDR3 nucleotides are TGTGCCAGCAGCTTCCAGATTTCCCTCCGACAGGGCGTTAACTATGGCTACACCTTC.